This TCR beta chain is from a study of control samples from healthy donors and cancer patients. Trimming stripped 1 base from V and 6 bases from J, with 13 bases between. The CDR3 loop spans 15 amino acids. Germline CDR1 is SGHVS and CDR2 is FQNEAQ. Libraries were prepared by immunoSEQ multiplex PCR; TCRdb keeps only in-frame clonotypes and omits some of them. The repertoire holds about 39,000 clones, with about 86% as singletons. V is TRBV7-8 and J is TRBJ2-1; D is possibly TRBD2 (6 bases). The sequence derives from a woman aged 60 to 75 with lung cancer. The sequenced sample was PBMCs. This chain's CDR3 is CASSLGAWRGNEQFF. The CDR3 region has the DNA TGTGCCAGCAGCTTAGGAGCTTGGCGGGGCAATGAGCAGTTCTTC. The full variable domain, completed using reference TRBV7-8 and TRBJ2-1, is GAGVSQSPRYKVAKRGQDVALRCDPISGHVSLFWYQQALGQGPEFLTYFQNEAQLDKSGLPSDRFFAERPEGSVSTLKIQRTQQEDSAVYLCASSLGAWRGNEQFFGPGTRLTVL.